Listed here are 9 T cell receptor beta chains from one sample, sequenced in a study of vaccination and CD4 T cells after COVID-19. TCRdb re-analysed the PCR reads in MiXCR, keeping a single row per CDR3 protein. The table lists tens of thousands of distinct CDR3 sequences, roughly 64% of them singletons. The sample here was CD4+ T cells from blood, taken before SARS-CoV-2 vaccination. The receptor set was obtained from a human donor who had recovered from COVID-19.

The chain carries TRBV7-6 and TRBJ1-3; D is unresolved. Germline assignment: CDR1 SGHVS and CDR2 FNYEAQ. V was cut by 5 bases and J by 4 bases, with 6 bases left in between. The length of the CDR3 is 12 residues. The CDR3 nucleotides read TGTGCCAGCAGCCCGACGGGAAACACCATATATTTT. This codes for CASSPTGNTIYF.

This clonotype is a singleton in its sample. The CDR3 sequence: CSAPVAAYEQYF. In DNA, the CDR3 is TGCAGTGCTCCCGTAGCGGCCTACGAGCAGTACTTC. The rearrangement links TRBV20-1 to TRBJ2-7, with D possibly TRBD2 on 6 matching bases. The CDR3 extends over 12 amino acids. From germline, CDR1 is DFQATT and CDR2 SNEGSKA (reference sequence). V was clipped by 5 bases and J by 2 bases, with 10 bases between them.

The V call is TRBV20-1, the J call TRBJ2-1, with no clear D. The CDR3 runs to 13 residues. Deletions cut 3 bases from V and 12 bases from J, with 18 bases between. Looked up from germline, CDR1 is DFQATT and CDR2 is SNEGSKA (reference sequence). CDR3 DNA: TGCAGTGCTAGTAAATCTACCCTTCGGCGGCAGTTCTTC. It encodes CSASKSTLRRQFF.

This clonotype has more than one count but fewer than ten. V gene TRBV6-5 combines with J gene TRBJ1-2, with TRBD1 identical over 9 bases. Germline CDR1 MNHEY, CDR2 SVGAGI. The V segment lost 4 bases and the J segment 8 bases; nucleotides outside the gene matches: 11. There are 15 residues in the CDR3. This CDR3 reads CASSLLDRGIGGYTF. The CDR3 coding sequence is TGTGCCAGCAGTTTGTTGGACAGGGGAATAGGAGGCTACACCTTC.

This chain connects TRBV19 to TRBJ1-5, with D unclear. The V gene's germline CDR1 is LNHDA and CDR2 SQIVND (reference sequence). This CDR3 has 12 residues. Deletions cut 6 bases from V and 7 bases from J, with 10 bases between. CDR3 protein: CASRGWRQPQHF. CDR3 coding DNA: TGTGCCAGTAGGGGGTGGCGGCAGCCCCAGCATTTT.

The chain joins TRBV7-9 to TRBJ2-1; TRBD2 is a possible D gene (6 bases). CDR1 and CDR2 (germline): SEHNR, FQNEAQ (reference sequence). V was trimmed by 5 bases and J by 7 bases, leaving 27 bases between them. The length of the CDR3 is 18 residues. In DNA, the CDR3 is TGTGCCAGCAGCCTTTGGAGGGGAGTATCTGGGACGAATAATGAGCAGTTCTTC. The encoded protein is CASSLWRGVSGTNNEQFF.

This clonotype was seen a single time. The chain couples TRBV30 to TRBJ2-7, with TRBD2 as a possible D gene (5 bases). The CDR3 covers 14 residues. In germline, CDR1 is GTSNPN, CDR2 SVGIG (reference sequence). Trimming left V 3 bases short and J 1 base short, with 13 bases between. CDR3 in DNA: TGTGCCTGGAGCCTAGACGGGATTTCCTACGAGCAGTACTTC. Protein: CAWSLDGISYEQYF.

The chain carries TRBV2 and TRBJ1-5; 8 bases are shared with TRBD1. The J segment lost 6 bases and the V segment lost 5 bases, leaving 6 bases of the junction unmatched. Germline assignment: CDR1 SNHLY and CDR2 FYNNEI. The CDR3 length is 14 residues. CDR3 residues: CASSPGQGSQPQHF. In DNA form, the CDR3 reads TGTGCCAGCAGTCCCGGACAGGGAAGTCAGCCCCAGCATTTT.

The rearrangement links TRBV14 to TRBJ2-5, with 11 positions matching TRBD2. Germline CDR1 and CDR2: SGHDN and FVKESK. V shed 4 bases and J 0 bases; nucleotides not matched to a gene: 1. The CDR3 covers 15 residues. This CDR3 reads CASSRTSGYQETQYF. CDR3 nucleotides: TGTGCCAGCAGCCGGACTAGCGGGTACCAAGAGACCCAGTACTTC.